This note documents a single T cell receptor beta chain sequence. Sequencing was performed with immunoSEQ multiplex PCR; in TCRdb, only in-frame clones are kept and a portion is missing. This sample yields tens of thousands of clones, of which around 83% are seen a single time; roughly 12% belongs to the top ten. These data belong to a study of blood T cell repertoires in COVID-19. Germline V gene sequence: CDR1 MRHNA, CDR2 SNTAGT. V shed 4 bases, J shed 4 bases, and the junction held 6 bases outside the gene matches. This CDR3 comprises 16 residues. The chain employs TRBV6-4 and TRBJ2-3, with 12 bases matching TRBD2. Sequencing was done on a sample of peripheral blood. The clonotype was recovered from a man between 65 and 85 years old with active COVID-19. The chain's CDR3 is CASSVSSGGAPDTQYF. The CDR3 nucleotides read TGTGCCAGCAGTGTCTCTAGCGGGGGGGCCCCAGATACGCAGTATTTT.